The 5 T cell receptor beta chains listed next were all sequenced from one sample in a study of cytomegalovirus exposure and HLA in healthy donors. PCR primers comprised 60 Vbeta and 13 Jbeta primers. Some clones are missing from TCRdb's copy, which holds only in-frame ones; the method was immunoSEQ multiplex PCR. The sample lists 99,000 or so clones; roughly three quarters were seen once. Specimen: PBMCs. The source is a woman in her forties in good health and CMV-seronegative.

The rearrangement uses TRBV7-2 and TRBJ1-2; no clear D. V lost 4 bases and J 5 bases, leaving 17 bases between the germline ends. The germline gives CDR1 SGHTA, CDR2 FQGNSA. The CDR3 loop spans 15 amino acids. CDR3 loop: CASSWNRDLSYGYTF. CDR3 sequence (DNA): TGTGCCAGCAGCTGGAACAGAGATCTGAGTTATGGCTACACCTTC.

The chain links TRBV6-6 to TRBJ2-7; 8 bases match TRBD1. V trimming: 2 bases; J trimming: 4 bases; junction bases outside the gene matches: 10. Per germline, CDR1 MNHNY and CDR2 SVGAGI (reference sequence). The CDR3 covers 16 residues. The CDR3 sequence: CASSYRPDRVVYEQYF. The CDR3 region has the DNA TGTGCCAGCAGTTACCGTCCGGACAGGGTGGTATACGAGCAGTACTTC.

CDR3 coding DNA: TGTGCCAGTAGTACGGCAGGGGGACGTCTGATTTCCTATGGCTACACCTTC. Amino acid sequence: CASSTAGGRLISYGYTF. The rearrangement joins TRBV19 to TRBJ1-2, with 7 nucleotides matching TRBD1. Looked up from germline, CDR1 is LNHDA and CDR2 is SQIVND (reference sequence). V dropped 4 bases and J dropped 4; count of bases not matched to a gene: 15. This CDR3 region has 17 residues.

The chain couples TRBV7-9 to TRBJ1-2, with 7 bases lining up with TRBD1. Germline CDR1 and CDR2: SEHNR and FQNEAQ (reference sequence). This CDR3 has 14 residues. V shed 3 bases and J 8 bases; nucleotides not matched to a gene: 9. The CDR3 DNA follows: TGTGCCAGCAGCTTGTCGACAGGGTGGGAAGGCTACACCTTC. Translation: CASSLSTGWEGYTF. Full variable domain (missing parts from reference TRBV7-9 and TRBJ1-2): DTGVSQNPRHKITKRGQNVTFRCDPISEHNRLYWYRQTLGQGPEFLTYFQNEAQLEKSRLLSDRFSAERPKGSFSTLEIQRTEQGDSAMYLCASSLSTGWEGYTFGSGTRLTVV.

This clone was recorded once. The V gene is TRBV29-1, the J gene TRBJ1-2; 9 bases are shared with TRBD1. The V segment lost 7 bases and the J segment 4 bases; nucleotides outside the gene matches: 4. Germline V gene lookup returns CDR1 SQVTM and CDR2 ANQGSEA. The CDR3 contains 12 residues. CDR3: CSGGQGGYGYTF. CDR3 nucleotide sequence: TGCAGCGGGGGACAGGGAGGCTATGGCTACACCTTC.